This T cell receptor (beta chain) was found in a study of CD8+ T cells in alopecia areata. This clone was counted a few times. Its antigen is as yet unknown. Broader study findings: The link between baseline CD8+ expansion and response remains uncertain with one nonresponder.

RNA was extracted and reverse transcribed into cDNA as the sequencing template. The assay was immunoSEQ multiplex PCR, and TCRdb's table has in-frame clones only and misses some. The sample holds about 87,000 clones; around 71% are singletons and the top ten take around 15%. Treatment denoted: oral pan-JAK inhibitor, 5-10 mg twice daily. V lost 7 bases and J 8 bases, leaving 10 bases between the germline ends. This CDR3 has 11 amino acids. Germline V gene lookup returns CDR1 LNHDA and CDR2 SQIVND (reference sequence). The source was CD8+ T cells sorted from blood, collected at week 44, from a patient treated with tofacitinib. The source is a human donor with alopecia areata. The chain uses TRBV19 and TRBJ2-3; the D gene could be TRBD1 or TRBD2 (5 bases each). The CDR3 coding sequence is TGTGCCAGTATCGGGGCGGGTACGCAGTATTTT. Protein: CASIGAGTQYF. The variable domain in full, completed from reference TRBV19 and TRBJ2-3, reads DGGITQSPKYLFRKEGQNVTLSCEQNLNHDAMYWYRQDPGQGLRLIYYSQIVNDFQKGDIAEGYSVSREKKESFPLTVTSAQKNPTAFYLCASIGAGTQYFGPGTRLTVL.